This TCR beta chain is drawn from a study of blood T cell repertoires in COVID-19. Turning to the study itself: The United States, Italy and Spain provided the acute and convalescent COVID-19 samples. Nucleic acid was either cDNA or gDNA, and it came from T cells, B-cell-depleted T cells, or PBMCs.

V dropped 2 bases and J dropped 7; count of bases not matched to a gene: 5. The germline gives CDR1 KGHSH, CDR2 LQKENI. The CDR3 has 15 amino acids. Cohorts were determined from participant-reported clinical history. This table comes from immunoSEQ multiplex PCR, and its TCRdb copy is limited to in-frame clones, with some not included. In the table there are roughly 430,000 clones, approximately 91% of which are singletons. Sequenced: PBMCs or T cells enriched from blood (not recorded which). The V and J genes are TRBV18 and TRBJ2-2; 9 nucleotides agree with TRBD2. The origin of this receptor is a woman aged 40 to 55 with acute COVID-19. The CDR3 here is CASSPSQRGVGELFF. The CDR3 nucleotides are TGTGCCAGCTCACCATCTCAGCGGGGGGTCGGGGAGCTGTTTTTT.